This T cell receptor beta chain derives from a study of cytomegalovirus exposure and HLA in healthy donors. Although they were nominally healthy when sampled, donors likely had unrecorded immune exposures. Germline lookup yields CDR1 SGHRS and CDR2 YFSETQ. The CDR3 sequence is 14 residues long. Between the trimmed V and J ends, which lost 1 base and 1 base, there was a span of 8 bases. PCR used 60 Vbeta primers and 13 Jbeta primers. Sequencing used immunoSEQ multiplex PCR; TCRdb keeps in-frame clones, though not all of them. The sample has fewer than 110,000 clones; approximately 80% are singletons. A note on this clone: The antigen remains undetermined.

Study-wide results and limits: Three CMV-associated chains were confirmed in vitro to be specific for CMV antigens. Among the sequence variants, a highly shared cluster was likely an artifact of sequencing. Among TCR beta chains, those listed as cytomegalovirus-associated numbered approximately 150.

The origin of this receptor is a male donor in good health and CMV-seronegative. Sequenced: PBMCs. The V gene is TRBV5-1, the J gene TRBJ1-1; D possibly corresponds to TRBD1 (5 bases). CDR3 sequence (DNA): TGCGCCAGCAGCTTGAGCGGGGCGAACACTGAAGCTTTCTTT. It specifies CASSLSGANTEAFF. Together with reference TRBV5-1 and TRBJ1-1, the CDR3 gives the full variable domain: KAGVTQTPRYLIKTRGQQVTLSCSPISGHRSVSWYQQTPGQGLQFLFEYFSETQRNKGNFPGRFSGRQFSNSRSEMNVSTLELGDSALYLCASSLSGANTEAFFGQGTRLTVV.